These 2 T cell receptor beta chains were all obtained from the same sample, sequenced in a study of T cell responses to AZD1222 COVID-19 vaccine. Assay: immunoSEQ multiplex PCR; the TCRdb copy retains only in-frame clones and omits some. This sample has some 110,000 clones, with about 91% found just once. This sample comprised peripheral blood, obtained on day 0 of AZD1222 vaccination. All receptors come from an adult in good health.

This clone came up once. The chain's CDR3 is CASSSQGRIDEKLFF. The DNA for the CDR3 is TGTGCCAGTAGTAGTCAGGGACGAATAGATGAAAAACTGTTTTTT. The chain joins TRBV19 to TRBJ1-4; tentatively, D is TRBD1 (5 bases). The V end lost 4 bases, the J end lost 6 bases, and 15 bases lay between the germline ends. The CDR3 sequence is 15 residues long. Germline V gene sequence: CDR1 LNHDA, CDR2 SQIVND (reference sequence).

CDR3 amino acids: CSARDRMDNEKLFF. CDR3 DNA sequence: TGCAGTGCTCGTGACAGGATGGATAATGAAAAACTGTTTTTT. The J gene is TRBJ1-4, the V gene TRBV20-1, with a possible D match to TRBD1 (6 bases). This CDR3 is built from 14 residues. CDR1 DFQATT and CDR2 SNEGSKA come from the germline V gene (reference sequence). V lost 5 bases to trimming and J lost 4 bases, with 14 bases between them.